This TCR beta chain comes out of a study of molecular identifiers for immune sequencing clone quantification. Whole-study findings and limits: Clones with over 20 RNA copies captured over 99% of effector molecules but under 1% of naive ones. Spiked Jurkat TCR RNA equivalent to one cell reportedly surfaced among over 850,000 naive cells.

The CDR3 consists of 16 residues. Germline CDR1 and CDR2: MNHNS and SASEGT. Trimming cost V 2 bases and J 2 bases, with 16 bases left between them. Sorting defined naive CD8 T cells as CD8+CD4-CCR7+CD45RA+. With listed TCR primers and previously described methods, bulk TCR libraries were prepared. TCRdb itself ran the PCR reads through MiXCR, one entry per CDR3 protein. The sample contains some 320,000 distinct CDR3 sequences, about 22% of which appear only once. This clonotype was counted at least ten times. The antigen is undetermined. The J gene is TRBJ2-7, the V gene TRBV6-1; D is perhaps TRBD1 or TRBD2 (5 bases each). This receptor was obtained from a human donor in good health. Some libraries in this study had Jurkat cell RNA spiked in. The sequencing input was naive CD8+ T cells from blood, with Jurkat cell RNA spiked in. The subset denotes: FACS-sorted CD8+CD4-CCR7+CD45RA+ naive T cells. CDR3 protein: CASSEPTSWGPYEQYF. The CDR3 DNA sequence: TGTGCCAGCAGTGAACCCACTAGTTGGGGACCCTACGAGCAGTACTTC.